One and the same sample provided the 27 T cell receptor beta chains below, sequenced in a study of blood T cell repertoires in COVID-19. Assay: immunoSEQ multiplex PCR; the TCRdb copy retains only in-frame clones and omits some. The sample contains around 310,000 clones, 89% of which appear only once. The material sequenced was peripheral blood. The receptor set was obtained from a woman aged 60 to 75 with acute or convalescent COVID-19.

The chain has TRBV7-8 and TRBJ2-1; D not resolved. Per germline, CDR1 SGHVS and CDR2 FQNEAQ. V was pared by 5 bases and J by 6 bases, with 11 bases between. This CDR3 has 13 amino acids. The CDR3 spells CASSQPTVNEQFF. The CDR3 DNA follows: TGTGCCAGCAGCCAGCCTACCGTCAATGAGCAGTTCTTC.

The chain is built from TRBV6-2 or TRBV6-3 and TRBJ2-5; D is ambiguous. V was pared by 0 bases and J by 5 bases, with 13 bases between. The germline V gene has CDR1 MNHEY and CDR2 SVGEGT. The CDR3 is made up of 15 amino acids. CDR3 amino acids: CASSYSFGRGETQYF. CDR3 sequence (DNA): TGTGCCAGCAGTTACTCTTTTGGTCGTGGCGAGACCCAGTACTTC.

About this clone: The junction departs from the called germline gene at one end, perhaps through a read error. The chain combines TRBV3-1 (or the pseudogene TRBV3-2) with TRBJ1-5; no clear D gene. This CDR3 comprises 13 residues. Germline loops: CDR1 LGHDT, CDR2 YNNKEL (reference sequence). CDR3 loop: CASSQGSTQPQHF. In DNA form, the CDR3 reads TGTGCCAGCAGCCAAGGGAGCACTCAGCCCCAGCATTTT.

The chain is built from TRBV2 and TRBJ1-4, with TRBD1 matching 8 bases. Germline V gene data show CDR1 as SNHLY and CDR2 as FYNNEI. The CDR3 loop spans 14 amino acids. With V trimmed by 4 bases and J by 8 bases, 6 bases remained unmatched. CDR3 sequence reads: CASSVQGDGEKLFF. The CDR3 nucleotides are TGTGCCAGCAGTGTACAGGGGGATGGCGAAAAACTGTTTTTT.

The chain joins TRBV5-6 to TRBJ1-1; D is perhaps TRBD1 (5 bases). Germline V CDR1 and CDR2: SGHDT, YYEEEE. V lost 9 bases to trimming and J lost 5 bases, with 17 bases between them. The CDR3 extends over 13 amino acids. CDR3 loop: CATRGMEGTEAFF. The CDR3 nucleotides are TGTGCCACCCGGGGTATGGAGGGGACTGAAGCTTTCTTT.

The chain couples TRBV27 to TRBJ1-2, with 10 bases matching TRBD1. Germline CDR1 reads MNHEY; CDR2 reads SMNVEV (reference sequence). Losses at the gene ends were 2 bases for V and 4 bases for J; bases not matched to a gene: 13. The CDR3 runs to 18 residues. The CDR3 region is CASSLRKPGQGYVYGYTF. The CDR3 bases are TGTGCCAGCAGTTTACGGAAACCGGGACAGGGGTATGTCTATGGCTACACCTTC.

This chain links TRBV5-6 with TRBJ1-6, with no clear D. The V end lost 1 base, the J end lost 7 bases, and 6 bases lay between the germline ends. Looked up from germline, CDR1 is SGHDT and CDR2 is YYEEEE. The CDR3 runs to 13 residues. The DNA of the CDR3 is TGTGCCAGCAGCTTGTTCGTGAATTCACCCCTCCACTTT. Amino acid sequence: CASSLFVNSPLHF.

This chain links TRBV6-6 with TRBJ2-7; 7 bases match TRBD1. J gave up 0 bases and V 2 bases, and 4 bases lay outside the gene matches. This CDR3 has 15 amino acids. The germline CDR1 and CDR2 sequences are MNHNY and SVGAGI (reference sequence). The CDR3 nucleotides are TGTGCCAGCAGTTACCCGGGACAGAGCTCCTACGAGCAGTACTTC. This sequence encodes CASSYPGQSSYEQYF.

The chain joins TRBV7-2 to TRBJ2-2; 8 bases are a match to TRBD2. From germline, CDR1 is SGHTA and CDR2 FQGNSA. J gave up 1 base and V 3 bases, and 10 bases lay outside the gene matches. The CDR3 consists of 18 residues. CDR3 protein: CASSFPGPAGVNTGELFF. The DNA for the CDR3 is TGTGCCAGCAGCTTCCCCGGACCAGCGGGAGTGAACACCGGGGAGCTGTTTTTT.

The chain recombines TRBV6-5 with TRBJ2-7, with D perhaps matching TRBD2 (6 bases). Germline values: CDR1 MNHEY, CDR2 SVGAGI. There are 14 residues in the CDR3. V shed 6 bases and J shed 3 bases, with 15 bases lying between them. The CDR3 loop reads CASRDTGARYEQYF. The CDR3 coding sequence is TGTGCCAGCAGGGATACGGGAGCCCGCTACGAGCAGTACTTC.

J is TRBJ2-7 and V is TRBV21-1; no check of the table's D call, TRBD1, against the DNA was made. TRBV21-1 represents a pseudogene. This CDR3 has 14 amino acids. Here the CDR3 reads CASIRTGTVYEQYF. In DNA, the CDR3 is TGTGCCAGCATCAGAACCGGGACAGTATACGAGCAGTACTTC.

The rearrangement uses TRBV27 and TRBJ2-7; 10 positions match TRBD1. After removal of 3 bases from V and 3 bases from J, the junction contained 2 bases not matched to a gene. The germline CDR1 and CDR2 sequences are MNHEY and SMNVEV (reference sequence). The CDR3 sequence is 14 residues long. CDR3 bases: TGTGCCAGCAGTTTCGACAGGGGGCTCTACGAGCAGTACTTC. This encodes CASSFDRGLYEQYF.

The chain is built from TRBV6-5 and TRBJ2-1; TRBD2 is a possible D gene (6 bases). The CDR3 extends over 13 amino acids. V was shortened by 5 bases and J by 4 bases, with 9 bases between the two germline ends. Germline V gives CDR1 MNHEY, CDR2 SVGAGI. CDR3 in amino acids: CASSTRGYNEQFF. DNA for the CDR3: TGTGCCAGCAGTACACGGGGGTACAATGAGCAGTTCTTC.

The CDR3 coding sequence is TGTGCCAGCTCACCACCGTTCTTTCTTTCGTACGAGCAGTACTTC. Translation: CASSPPFFLSYEQYF. V and J are TRBV18 and TRBJ2-7; D unresolved. Trimming left V 0 bases short and J 4 bases short, with 13 bases between. The CDR3 consists of 15 residues. The germline CDR1 and CDR2 sequences are KGHSH and LQKENI.

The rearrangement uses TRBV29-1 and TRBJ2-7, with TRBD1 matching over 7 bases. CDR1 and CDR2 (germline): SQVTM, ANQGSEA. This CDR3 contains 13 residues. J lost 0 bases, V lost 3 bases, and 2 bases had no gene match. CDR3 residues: CSVDRGNSYEQYF. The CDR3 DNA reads TGCAGCGTTGACAGGGGGAACTCCTACGAGCAGTACTTC.

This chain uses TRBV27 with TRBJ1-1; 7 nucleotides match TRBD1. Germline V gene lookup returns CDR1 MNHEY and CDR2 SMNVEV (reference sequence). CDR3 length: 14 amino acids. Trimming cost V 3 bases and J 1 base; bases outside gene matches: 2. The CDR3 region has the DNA TGTGCCAGCAGTTTTGGACAGGCGAACACTGAAGCTTTCTTT. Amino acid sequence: CASSFGQANTEAFF.

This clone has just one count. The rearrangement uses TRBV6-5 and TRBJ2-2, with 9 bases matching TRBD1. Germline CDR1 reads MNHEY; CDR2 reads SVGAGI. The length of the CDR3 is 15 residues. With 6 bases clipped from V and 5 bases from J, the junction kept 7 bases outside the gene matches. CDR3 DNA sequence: TGTGCCAGCAGCACCGGGACAGGGAGGACCGGGGAGCTGTTTTTT. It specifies CASSTGTGRTGELFF.

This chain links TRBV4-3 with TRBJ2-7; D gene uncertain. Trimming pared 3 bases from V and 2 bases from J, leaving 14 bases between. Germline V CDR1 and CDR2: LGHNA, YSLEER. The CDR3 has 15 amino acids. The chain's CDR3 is CASSQGLGSTYEQYF. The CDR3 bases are TGCGCCAGCAGCCAGGGCTTGGGCAGTACCTACGAGCAGTACTTC.

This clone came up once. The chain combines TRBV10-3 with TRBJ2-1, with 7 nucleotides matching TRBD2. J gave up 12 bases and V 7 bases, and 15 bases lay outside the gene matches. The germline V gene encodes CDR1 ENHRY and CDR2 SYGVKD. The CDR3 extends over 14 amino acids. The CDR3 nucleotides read TGTGCCATCACTGAAAGGGACTACGCGGATGGGCAGTTCTTC. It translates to CAITERDYADGQFF.

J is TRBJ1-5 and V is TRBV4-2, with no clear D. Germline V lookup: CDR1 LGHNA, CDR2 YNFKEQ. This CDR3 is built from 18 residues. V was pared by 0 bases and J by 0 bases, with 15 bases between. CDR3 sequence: CASSQDFPWRVSNQPQHF. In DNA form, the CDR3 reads TGTGCCAGCAGCCAAGATTTCCCTTGGAGGGTTAGCAATCAGCCCCAGCATTTT.

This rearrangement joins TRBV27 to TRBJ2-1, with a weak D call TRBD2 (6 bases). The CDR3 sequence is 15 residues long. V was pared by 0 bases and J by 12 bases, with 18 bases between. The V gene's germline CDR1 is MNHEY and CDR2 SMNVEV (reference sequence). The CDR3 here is CASSLSTEPRGAQFF. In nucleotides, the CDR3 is TGTGCCAGCAGTTTATCGACGGAGCCGCGGGGCGCGCAGTTCTTC.

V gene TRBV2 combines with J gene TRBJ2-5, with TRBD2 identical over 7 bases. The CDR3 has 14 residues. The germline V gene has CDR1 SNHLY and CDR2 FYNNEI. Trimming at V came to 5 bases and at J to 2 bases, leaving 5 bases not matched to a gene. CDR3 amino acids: CASSPGTIQETQYF. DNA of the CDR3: TGTGCCAGCAGTCCCGGGACTATACAAGAGACCCAGTACTTC.

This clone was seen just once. CDR3 region: CASSVGGAGAVYEQYF. CDR3 sequence (DNA): TGTGCCAGCAGCGTAGGAGGAGCGGGTGCCGTCTACGAGCAGTACTTC. The chain links TRBV9 to TRBJ2-7; D might be TRBD2 (6 bases). The CDR3 consists of 16 residues. CDR1 is SGDLS, CDR2 YYNGEE, per germline. Deletions cut 0 bases from V and 3 bases from J, with 16 bases between.

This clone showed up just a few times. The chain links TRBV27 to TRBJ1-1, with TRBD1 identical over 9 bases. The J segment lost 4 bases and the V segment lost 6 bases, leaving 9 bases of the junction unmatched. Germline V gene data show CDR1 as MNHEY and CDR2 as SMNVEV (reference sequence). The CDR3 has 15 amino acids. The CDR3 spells CASSIRTGAGTEAFF. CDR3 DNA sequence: TGTGCCAGCAGCATTAGGACAGGGGCAGGCACTGAAGCTTTCTTT.

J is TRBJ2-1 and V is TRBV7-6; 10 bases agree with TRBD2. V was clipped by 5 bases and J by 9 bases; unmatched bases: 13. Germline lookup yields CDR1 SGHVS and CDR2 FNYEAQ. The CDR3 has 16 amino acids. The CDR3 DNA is TGTGCCAGCAGCCCGATGGGGAGCGGGAGGGCGGGTGAGCAGTTCTTC. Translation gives CASSPMGSGRAGEQFF.

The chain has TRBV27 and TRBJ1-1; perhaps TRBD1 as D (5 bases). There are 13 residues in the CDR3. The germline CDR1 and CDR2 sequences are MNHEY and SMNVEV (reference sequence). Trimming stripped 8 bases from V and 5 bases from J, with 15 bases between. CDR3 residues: CASAPRRGTEAFF. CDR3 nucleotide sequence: TGTGCCAGCGCCCCCAGGAGGGGAACTGAAGCTTTCTTT.

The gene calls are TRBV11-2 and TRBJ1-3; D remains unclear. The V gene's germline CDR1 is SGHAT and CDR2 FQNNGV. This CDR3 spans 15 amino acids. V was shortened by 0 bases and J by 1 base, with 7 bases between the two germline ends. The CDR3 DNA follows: TGTGCCAGCAGCTTAGACCGGTTATCTGGAAACACCATATATTTT. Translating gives CASSLDRLSGNTIYF.